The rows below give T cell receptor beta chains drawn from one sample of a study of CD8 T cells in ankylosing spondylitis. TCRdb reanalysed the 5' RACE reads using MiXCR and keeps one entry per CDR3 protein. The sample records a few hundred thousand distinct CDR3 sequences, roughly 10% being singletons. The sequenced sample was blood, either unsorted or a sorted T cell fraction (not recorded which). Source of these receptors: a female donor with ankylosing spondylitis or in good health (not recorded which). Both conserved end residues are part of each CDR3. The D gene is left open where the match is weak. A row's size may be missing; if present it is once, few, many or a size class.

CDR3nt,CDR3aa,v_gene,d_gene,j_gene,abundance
TGTGCCAGCAGCGAGGGGGGCGCCTACGAGCAGTACTTC,CASSEGGAYEQYF,TRBV3-1,-,TRBJ2-7,-
TGCAGTGCTAGGGACGGGACCCTAGGGGAGACCCAGTACTTC,CSARDGTLGETQYF,TRBV20-1,-,TRBJ2-5,few
TGTGCCAGCAGTTTTGTCGTGGAGACCCAGTACTTC,CASSFVVETQYF,TRBV28,-,TRBJ2-5,many
TGTGCCAGCATTAACATGGGGGGCAAAAACATTGAGTACTTC,CASINMGGKNIEYF,TRBV2,-,TRBJ2-4,-
TGTGCCAGCAGGGCGGAGCAGTCCAGGAGGGAGACCCAGTACTTC,CASRAEQSRRETQYF,TRBV28,-,TRBJ2-5,few
TGCTGTGGGTGGCTAGCGGGAGGGCCTGGTACAGATACGCAGTATTTT,CCGWLAGGPGTDTQYF,TRBV20-1,TRBD2,TRBJ2-3,-
TGTGCCAGCACCAGACGGGGGCGTGGCTACACCTTC,CASTRRGRGYTF,TRBV7-2,-,TRBJ1-2,many
TGCAGTGTCAGGGGGGGCGCGGGCACTGAAGCTTTCTTT,CSVRGGAGTEAFF,TRBV20-1,TRBD1,TRBJ1-1,many
TGTGCCAGCAGCGTAGGACTAGCGGGGGTTTCAGATACGCAGTATTTT,CASSVGLAGVSDTQYF,TRBV9,TRBD2,TRBJ2-3,-
TGTGCCAGCACCCCGGCGGGAGGGATTAACAATCAGCCCCAGCATTTT,CASTPAGGINNQPQHF,TRBV5-5,-,TRBJ1-5,-
TGTGCCAGCAGCTTAGGCCGGACAGCCTTCGTCTCCTACGAGCAGTACTTC,CASSLGRTAFVSYEQYF,TRBV13,-,TRBJ2-7,few
TGCGCCAGCAGCTTGGGATTAGGGGGGCGGGCTGGGGCCAACGTCCTGACTTTC,CASSLGLGGRAGANVLTF,TRBV5-1,-,TRBJ2-6,few
TGTGCCAGCAGTTGGAGGACAGGGGGAATGGAAAAACTGTTTTTT,CASSWRTGGMEKLFF,TRBV12-3/TRBV12-4,TRBD1,TRBJ1-4,many
TGTGCCAGCAGCTTTGGGGGAAGAGGAAGCGAGCAGTTCTTC,CASSFGGRGSEQFF,TRBV7-2,-,TRBJ2-1,-
TGTGCCAGCAGTCCCGGACAGGGTGAGGTAAATGAGCAGTTCTTC,CASSPGQGEVNEQFF,TRBV28,TRBD1,TRBJ2-1,many
TGCGCCAGCAGCTTGTCTAGCGGGGGGCACCAAGAGACCCAGTACTTC,CASSLSSGGHQETQYF,TRBV5-1,TRBD2,TRBJ2-5,few
TGCAGTGCTAGAGATAGGCTAGCGGGAGGGAGCTCCTACAATGAGCAGTTCTTC,CSARDRLAGGSSYNEQFF,TRBV20-1,TRBD2,TRBJ2-1,-
TGTGCCATCAGTGGGACACAGGGACCAGATACGCAGTATTTT,CAISGTQGPDTQYF,TRBV10-3,-,TRBJ2-3,many
TGCAGTGCGCGCCGGGACTCAGGATCGAAGACCCAGTACTTC,CSARRDSGSKTQYF,TRBV20-1,-,TRBJ2-5,many
TGTGCCAGCAGCAGAGGCAGGTCCTACAATGAGCAGTTCTTC,CASSRGRSYNEQFF,TRBV6-2/TRBV6-3,-,TRBJ2-1,few
TGCGCCAGCAGCTGGGGACAAGATCAGCCCCAGCATTTT,CASSWGQDQPQHF,TRBV5-1,-,TRBJ1-5,many
TGTGCCAGCAGCCGGCTTTCCGGGGAGCTGTTTTTT,CASSRLSGELFF,TRBV5-6,-,TRBJ2-2,many
TGTGCCAGCAGCTTAGATCGAGAGGGTACGCAGTATTTT,CASSLDREGTQYF,TRBV11-2,-,TRBJ2-3,-
TGTGCCAGCAAAAACAGGGCGGCACAAAAAAACGCGAACACCGGGGAGCTGTTTTTT,CASKNRAAQKNANTGELFF,TRBV12-3/TRBV12-4,-,TRBJ2-2,-
TGTGCCAGCAGCTTATTAGGATATGGACATCGGTCCAACACCATATATTTT,CASSLLGYGHRSNTIYF,TRBV7-9,-,TRBJ1-3,few
TGTGCCAGCAGCGACAGACAGGGTATCGGGGAGACCCAGTACTTC,CASSDRQGIGETQYF,TRBV7-9,TRBD1,TRBJ2-5,-
TGCAGTGCTTACTACCCCATAGAAAGCTACGAGCAGTACTTC,CSAYYPIESYEQYF,TRBV20-1,-,TRBJ2-7,many
TGCAGTGCTTCGGAGAGCTACAATGAGCAGTTCTTC,CSASESYNEQFF,TRBV20-1,-,TRBJ2-1,many
TGCAGTGCTCCAGTCGCTGGGCTAGCCAAAAACATTCAGTACTTC,CSAPVAGLAKNIQYF,TRBV20-1,-,TRBJ2-4,-
TGTGCCAGCGACCAGGGGTTCTCCTACGAGCAGTACTTC,CASDQGFSYEQYF,TRBV6-1,-,TRBJ2-7,few
TGCGCCAGCAGCCCGGGTCAAACAGGTCAATCTAATGAGCAGTTCTTC,CASSPGQTGQSNEQFF,TRBV5-1,-,TRBJ2-1,few
TGTGCCAGCAGTTTAGTGGGTGGGCCCATGATAGAGACCCAGTACTTC,CASSLVGGPMIETQYF,TRBV12-3/TRBV12-4,-,TRBJ2-5,many
TGCGCCAGCAGCCCGGATCAAGGTAGCGGGAGTGCCGAGCAGTACTTC,CASSPDQGSGSAEQYF,TRBV5-1,TRBD2,TRBJ2-7,many
TGCAGTGCTAGGCCTCTAGCGGGAGGGGATCCCGGGGAGCTGTTTTTT,CSARPLAGGDPGELFF,TRBV20-1,TRBD2,TRBJ2-2,-
TGCGCCAGCAGCCAAGCTAGCGGGACTAACACCGGGGAGCTGTTTTTT,CASSQASGTNTGELFF,TRBV4-3,TRBD2,TRBJ2-2,many
TGTGCCAGCAGCGCTCCGACTAGCGGGAGGGGTACAGATACGCAGTATTTT,CASSAPTSGRGTDTQYF,TRBV7-9,TRBD2,TRBJ2-3,few
TGTGCCAGCAGCCCTCGATGGGGGGATTACGAGCAGTACTTC,CASSPRWGDYEQYF,TRBV9,-,TRBJ2-7,many
TGTGCCAGCAGCCAACCCGCGGAAGACAGGGGTTGGGGATCTGGAAACACCATATATTTT,CASSQPAEDRGWGSGNTIYF,TRBV4-2,TRBD1,TRBJ1-3,-